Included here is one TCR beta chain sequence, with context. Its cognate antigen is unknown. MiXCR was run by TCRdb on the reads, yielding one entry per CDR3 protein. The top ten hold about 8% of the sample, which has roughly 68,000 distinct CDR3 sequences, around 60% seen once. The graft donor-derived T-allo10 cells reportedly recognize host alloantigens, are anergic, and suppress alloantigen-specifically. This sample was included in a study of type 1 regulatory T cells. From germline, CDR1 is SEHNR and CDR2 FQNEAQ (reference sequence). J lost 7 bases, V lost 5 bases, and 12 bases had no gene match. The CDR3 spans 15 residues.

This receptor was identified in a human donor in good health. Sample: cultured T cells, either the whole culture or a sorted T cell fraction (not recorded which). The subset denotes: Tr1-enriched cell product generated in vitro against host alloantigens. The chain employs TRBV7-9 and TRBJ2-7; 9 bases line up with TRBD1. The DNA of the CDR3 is TGTGCCAGCAGCCGACAGGGGGACAGGATGGGAGAGCAGTACTTC. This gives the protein CASSRQGDRMGEQYF.